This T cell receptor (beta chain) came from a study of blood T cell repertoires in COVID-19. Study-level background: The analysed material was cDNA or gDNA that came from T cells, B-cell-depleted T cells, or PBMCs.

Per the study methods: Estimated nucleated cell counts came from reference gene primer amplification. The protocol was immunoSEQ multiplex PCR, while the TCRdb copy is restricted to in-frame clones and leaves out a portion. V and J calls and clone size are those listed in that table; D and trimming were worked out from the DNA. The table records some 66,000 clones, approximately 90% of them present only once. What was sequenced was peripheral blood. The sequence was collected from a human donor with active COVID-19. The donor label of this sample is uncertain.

The CDR3 here is CASSPVTGTKNGEQFF. In DNA, the CDR3 is TGTGCCAGCTCACCAGTAACCGGGACAAAAAATGGTGAGCAGTTCTTC. V usage is TRBV18 and J usage is TRBJ2-1; weak D call: TRBD1 (6 bases). The V and J ends lost 2 bases and 9 bases respectively, with 20 bases between them. CDR3 length: 16 amino acids. The germline V gene has CDR1 KGHSH and CDR2 LQKENI.